The subject of this entry is one T cell receptor (beta chain). Its specificity is unknown. Trimming shortened V by 2 bases and J by 2 bases, and 18 bases separated the two germline ends. The CDR3 runs to 17 residues. Germline values: CDR1 SGHKS, CDR2 YYEKEE (reference sequence). The data were taken from a study of T cell repertoires in cytomegalovirus infection. Study information: Indicated by public TCR beta signatures were CMV infection and matching HLA type.

TCRdb reprocessed the reads via MiXCR and lists one record per CDR3 protein. Of 150,000 to 200,000 distinct CDR3 sequences in the sample, about a sixth are singletons; the top ten hold over 15%. Study findings and constraints: HLA-C-restricted CMV clonotypes gave the most frequent clonotype in two of eight donors. The cumulative frequency of public TCR beta families identified carriers of CMV plus the relevant HLA.

The sample comprised CD8+ T cells from PBMCs. The origin of this receptor is a human donor in good health (CMV status not recorded). Some clones in this sample may be carry-over from other donors' samples. V and J are TRBV5-5 and TRBJ2-3; weak D call: TRBD1 (6 bases). The CDR3 DNA is TGTGCCAGCAGCTTTAAAGGGGGTAGATCTCACACAGATACGCAGTATTTT. It is translated as CASSFKGGRSHTDTQYF.